The present T cell receptor beta chain was sequenced within a study of response to subunit inactivated influenza vaccine. Only a few counts were recorded for this clonotype. No antigen is known for it. TCRdb re-derived calls from the RT-PCR reads in MiXCR, one entry per CDR3 protein. Of some 500,000 distinct CDR3 sequences listed, about 25% are singletons. The study's findings and limits: Each seasonal flu vaccination may recruit only limited new T cells, authors suggested.

Sample: CD4+ T cells sorted from PBMCs, taken 4 to 6 days after vaccination. This TCR came from a man aged 45-60 years who received an inactivated influenza vaccine.

CDR3 DNA sequence: TGTGCCAGCAGTGACAGGGGGCCCTATCAGCCCCAGCATTTT. This sequence encodes CASSDRGPYQPQHF. The chain recombines TRBV28 with TRBJ1-5; 10 bases match TRBD1. V gave up 5 bases and J gave up 5 bases; unmatched junction bases: 3. Looked up from germline, CDR1 is MDHEN and CDR2 is SYDVKM. The CDR3 is 14 amino acids.